This TCR beta chain derives from a study of blood T cell repertoires in COVID-19. Whole-study context: Researchers got acute and convalescent COVID-19 samples from the United States, Italy and Spain. The cDNA or gDNA used as material had been derived from T cells, B-cell-depleted T cells, or PBMCs.

Original analysis: Reference gene primer amplification in the assay estimated nucleated cell counts. Clones were read by immunoSEQ multiplex PCR, and TCRdb kept only the in-frame ones, dropping some. For V, J and clone size, that table is used; D and trimming come from the DNA. The table lists around 250,000 clones, around 83% of them singletons, with 8.5% to 10% in the top ten. The sequence was obtained from a man aged 40-49 years with active or convalescent COVID-19. Specimen: peripheral blood.

CDR3 amino acids: CASTEPGQPGSGSPLHF. CDR3 sequence (DNA): TGTGCCAGCACCGAACCGGGACAACCGGGTTCGGGTTCACCCCTCCACTTT. The chain has TRBV2 and TRBJ1-6; D is perhaps TRBD1 (6 bases). Germline CDR1 reads SNHLY; CDR2 reads FYNNEI. Trimming pared 7 bases from V and 9 bases from J, leaving 25 bases between. CDR3 length equals 17 residues.